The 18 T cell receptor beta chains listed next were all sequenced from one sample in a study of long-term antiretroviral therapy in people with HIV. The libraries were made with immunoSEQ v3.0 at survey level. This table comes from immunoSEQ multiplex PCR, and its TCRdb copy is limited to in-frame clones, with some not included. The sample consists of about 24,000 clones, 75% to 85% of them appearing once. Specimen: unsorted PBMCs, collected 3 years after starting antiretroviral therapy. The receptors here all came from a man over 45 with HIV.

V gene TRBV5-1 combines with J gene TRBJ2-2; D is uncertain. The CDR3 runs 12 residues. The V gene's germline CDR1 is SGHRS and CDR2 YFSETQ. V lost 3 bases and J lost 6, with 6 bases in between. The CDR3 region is CASSSVAGELFF. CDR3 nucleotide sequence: TGCGCCAGCAGCTCCGTGGCCGGGGAGCTGTTTTTT. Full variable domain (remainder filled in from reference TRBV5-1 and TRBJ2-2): KAGVTQTPRYLIKTRGQQVTLSCSPISGHRSVSWYQQTPGQGLQFLFEYFSETQRNKGNFPGRFSGRQFSNSRSEMNVSTLELGDSALYLCASSSVAGELFFGEGSRLTVL.

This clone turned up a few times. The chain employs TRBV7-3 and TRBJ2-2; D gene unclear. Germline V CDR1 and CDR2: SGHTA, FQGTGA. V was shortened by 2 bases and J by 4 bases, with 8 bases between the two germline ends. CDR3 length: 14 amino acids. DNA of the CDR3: TGTGCCAGCAGCTTAGGGTGGGGCACCGGGGAGCTGTTTTTT. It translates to CASSLGWGTGELFF.

In DNA, the CDR3 is TGTGCCATCAGTGAGTCGACGGACAGCCGATCTCGGCCCCAGCATTTT. It encodes CAISESTDSRSRPQHF. The chain links TRBV10-3 to TRBJ1-5; weak D call: TRBD1 (6 bases). The CDR3 loop spans 16 amino acids. CDR1 ENHRY and CDR2 SYGVKD come from the germline V gene. Trimming cost V 0 bases and J 9 bases, with 18 bases left between them.

In DNA form, the CDR3 reads TGTGCCAGCAGCCCTCCGGGGAATCAGCCCCAGCATTTT. Amino acid sequence: CASSPPGNQPQHF. The rearrangement links TRBV28 to TRBJ1-5; D unresolved. Germline CDR1 is MDHEN and CDR2 is SYDVKM. V shed 6 bases and J shed 4 bases, with 10 bases lying between them. The CDR3 is 13 residues long.

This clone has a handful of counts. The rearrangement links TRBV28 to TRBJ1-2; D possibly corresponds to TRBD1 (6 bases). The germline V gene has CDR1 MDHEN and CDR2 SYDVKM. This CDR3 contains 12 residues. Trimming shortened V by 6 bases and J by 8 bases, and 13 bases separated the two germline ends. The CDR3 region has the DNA TGTGCCAGCAGCCCGCCCGACAGGGGCTACACCTTC. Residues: CASSPPDRGYTF.

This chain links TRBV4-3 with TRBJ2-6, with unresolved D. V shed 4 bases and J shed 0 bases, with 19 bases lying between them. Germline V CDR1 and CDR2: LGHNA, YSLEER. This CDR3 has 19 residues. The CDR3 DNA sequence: TGCGCCAGCAGCCGAAAGATTAGGGCAGCCAACTCTGGGGCCAACGTCCTGACTTTC. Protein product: CASSRKIRAANSGANVLTF.

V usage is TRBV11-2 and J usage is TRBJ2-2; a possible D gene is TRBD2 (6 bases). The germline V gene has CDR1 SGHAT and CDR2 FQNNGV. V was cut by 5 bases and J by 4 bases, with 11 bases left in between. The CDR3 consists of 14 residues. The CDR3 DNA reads TGTGCCAGCAGCCCGCGGGGCGCCACCGGGGAGCTGTTTTTT. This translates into CASSPRGATGELFF.

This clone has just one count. CDR3 sequence: CASSLEADTIYNEQFF. The DNA of the CDR3 is TGCGCCAGCAGCTTGGAAGCGGATACAATATACAATGAGCAGTTCTTC. V gene TRBV5-1 combines with J gene TRBJ2-1, with D possibly matching TRBD2 (5 bases). CDR1 and CDR2 (germline): SGHRS, YFSETQ. V shed 0 bases and J shed 4 bases, with 14 bases lying between them. CDR3 length equals 16 residues.

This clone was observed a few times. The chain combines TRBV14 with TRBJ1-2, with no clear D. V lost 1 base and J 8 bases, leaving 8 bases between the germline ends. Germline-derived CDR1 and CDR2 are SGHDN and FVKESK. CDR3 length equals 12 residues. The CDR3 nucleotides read TGTGCCAGCAGCCAAGTACGGGCGGGCTACACCTTC. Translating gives CASSQVRAGYTF.

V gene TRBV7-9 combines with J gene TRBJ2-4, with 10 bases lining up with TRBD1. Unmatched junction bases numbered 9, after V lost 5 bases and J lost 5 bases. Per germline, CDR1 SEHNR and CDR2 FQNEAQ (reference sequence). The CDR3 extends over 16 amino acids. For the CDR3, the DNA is TGTGCCAGCAGCCCCGTGGGGACAGGGGCGGAAAACATTCAGTACTTC. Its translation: CASSPVGTGAENIQYF.

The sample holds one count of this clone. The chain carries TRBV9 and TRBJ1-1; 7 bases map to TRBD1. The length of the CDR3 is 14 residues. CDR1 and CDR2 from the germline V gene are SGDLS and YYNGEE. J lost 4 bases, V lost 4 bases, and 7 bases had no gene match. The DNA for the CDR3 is TGTGCCAGCAGCCCTGGGACAGAGAGCACTGAAGCTTTCTTT. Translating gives CASSPGTESTEAFF.

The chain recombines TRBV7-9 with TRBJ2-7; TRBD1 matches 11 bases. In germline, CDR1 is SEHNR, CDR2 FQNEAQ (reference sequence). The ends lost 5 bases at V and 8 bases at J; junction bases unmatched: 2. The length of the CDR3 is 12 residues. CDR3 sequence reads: CASSQDRGQQYF. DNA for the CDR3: TGTGCCAGCAGCCAGGACAGGGGGCAGCAGTACTTC.

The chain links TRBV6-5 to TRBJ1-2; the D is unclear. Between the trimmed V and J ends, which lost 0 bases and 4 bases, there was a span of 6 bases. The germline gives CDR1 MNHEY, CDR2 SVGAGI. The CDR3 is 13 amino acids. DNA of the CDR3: TGTGCCAGCAGTTACTCGCGGGTCTATGGCTACACCTTC. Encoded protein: CASSYSRVYGYTF.

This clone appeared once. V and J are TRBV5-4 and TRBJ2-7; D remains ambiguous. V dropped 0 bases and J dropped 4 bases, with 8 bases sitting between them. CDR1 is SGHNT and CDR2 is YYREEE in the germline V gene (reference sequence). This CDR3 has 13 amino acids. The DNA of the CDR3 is TGTGCCAGCAGCTTGGACTTGTCTTACGAGCAGTACTTC. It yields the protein CASSLDLSYEQYF.

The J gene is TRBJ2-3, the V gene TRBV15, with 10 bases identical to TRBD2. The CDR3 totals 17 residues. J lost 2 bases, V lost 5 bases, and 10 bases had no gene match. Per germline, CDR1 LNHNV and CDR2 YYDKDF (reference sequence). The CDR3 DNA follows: TGTGCCACCAGCGGGGGGGAGCGGGAGGGTTACACAGATACGCAGTATTTT. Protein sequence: CATSGGEREGYTDTQYF.

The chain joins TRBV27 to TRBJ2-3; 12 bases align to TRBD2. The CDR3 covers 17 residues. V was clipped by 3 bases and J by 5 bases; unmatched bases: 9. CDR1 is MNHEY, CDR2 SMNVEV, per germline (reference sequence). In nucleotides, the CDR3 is TGTGCCAGCAGTTTTCGGACTAGCGGGAAGAGCTTAGATACGCAGTATTTT. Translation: CASSFRTSGKSLDTQYF.

CDR3 nucleotides: TGTGCCAGCAGCTCAACCCGGGACAGGGTTGCAGATACGCAGTATTTT. As protein: CASSSTRDRVADTQYF. The chain joins TRBV7-9 to TRBJ2-3, with 9 bases aligning to TRBD1. The length of the CDR3 is 16 residues. With V trimmed by 4 bases and J by 4 bases, 9 bases remained unmatched. Germline V CDR1 and CDR2: SEHNR, FQNEAQ (reference sequence).

In nucleotides, the CDR3 is TGTGCCTGGAGTGTACCCGGGTCAGGGTACGAGCAGTACTTC. It is translated as CAWSVPGSGYEQYF. The chain uses TRBV30 and TRBJ2-7; possibly TRBD1 for D (5 bases). Trimming stripped 0 bases from V and 4 bases from J, with 13 bases between. Germline V gene lookup returns CDR1 GTSNPN and CDR2 SVGIG (reference sequence). The CDR3 contains 14 residues.